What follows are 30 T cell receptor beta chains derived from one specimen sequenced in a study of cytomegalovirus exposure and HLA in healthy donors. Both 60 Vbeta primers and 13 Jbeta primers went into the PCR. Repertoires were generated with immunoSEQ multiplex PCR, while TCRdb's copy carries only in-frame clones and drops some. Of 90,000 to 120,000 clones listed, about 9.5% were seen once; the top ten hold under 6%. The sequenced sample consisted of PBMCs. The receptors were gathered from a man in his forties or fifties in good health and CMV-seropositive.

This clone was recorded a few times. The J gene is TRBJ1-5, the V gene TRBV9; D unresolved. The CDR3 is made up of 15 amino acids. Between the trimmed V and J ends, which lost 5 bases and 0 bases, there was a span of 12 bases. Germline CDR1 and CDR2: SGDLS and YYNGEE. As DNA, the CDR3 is TGTGCCAGCAGTCGGGGAGAGAGTAGCAATCAGCCCCAGCATTTT. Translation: CASSRGESSNQPQHF.

Here the CDR3 DNA reads TGTGCCAGCAGTACCCACTGGGCAGGGGGAGAGACCCAGTACTTC. This gives the protein CASSTHWAGGETQYF. V is TRBV28 and J is TRBJ2-5; 7 nucleotides agree with TRBD1. CDR1 MDHEN and CDR2 SYDVKM come from the germline V gene. V trimming: 5 bases; J trimming: 4 bases; junction bases outside the gene matches: 10. The CDR3 spans 15 residues.

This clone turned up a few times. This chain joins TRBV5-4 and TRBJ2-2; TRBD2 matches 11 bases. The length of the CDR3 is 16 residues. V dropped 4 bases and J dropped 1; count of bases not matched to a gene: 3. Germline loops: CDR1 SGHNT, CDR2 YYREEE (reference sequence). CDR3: CASSPGTSGNTGELFF. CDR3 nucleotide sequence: TGTGCCAGCAGCCCCGGGACTAGCGGGAACACCGGGGAGCTGTTTTTT.

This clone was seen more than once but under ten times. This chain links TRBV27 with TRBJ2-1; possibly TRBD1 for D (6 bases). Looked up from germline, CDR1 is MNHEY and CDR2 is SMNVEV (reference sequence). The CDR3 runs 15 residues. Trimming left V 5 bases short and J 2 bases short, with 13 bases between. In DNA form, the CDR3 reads TGTGCCAGCAGTCTCCAGGGGATACCCTACAATGAGCAGTTCTTC. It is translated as CASSLQGIPYNEQFF.

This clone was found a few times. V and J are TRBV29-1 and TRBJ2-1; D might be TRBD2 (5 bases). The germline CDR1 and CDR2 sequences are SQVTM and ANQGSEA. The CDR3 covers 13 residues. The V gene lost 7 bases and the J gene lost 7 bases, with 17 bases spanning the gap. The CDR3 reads CSARERVGNEQFF. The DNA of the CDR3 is TGCAGCGCCCGGGAAAGGGTGGGGAATGAGCAGTTCTTC.

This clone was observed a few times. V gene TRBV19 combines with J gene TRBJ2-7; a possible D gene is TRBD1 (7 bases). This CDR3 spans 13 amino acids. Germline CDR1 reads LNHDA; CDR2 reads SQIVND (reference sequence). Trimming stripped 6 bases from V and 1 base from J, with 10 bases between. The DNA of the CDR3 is TGTGCCAGTAGCGCGGGACAGTCCTACGAGCAGTACTTC. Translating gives CASSAGQSYEQYF.

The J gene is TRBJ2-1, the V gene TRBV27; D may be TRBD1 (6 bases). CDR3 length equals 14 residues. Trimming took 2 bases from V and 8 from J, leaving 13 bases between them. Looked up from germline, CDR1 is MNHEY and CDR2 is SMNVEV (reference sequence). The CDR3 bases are TGTGCCAGCAGTTTACAGGGGACACACCATGAGCAGTTCTTC. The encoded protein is CASSLQGTHHEQFF.

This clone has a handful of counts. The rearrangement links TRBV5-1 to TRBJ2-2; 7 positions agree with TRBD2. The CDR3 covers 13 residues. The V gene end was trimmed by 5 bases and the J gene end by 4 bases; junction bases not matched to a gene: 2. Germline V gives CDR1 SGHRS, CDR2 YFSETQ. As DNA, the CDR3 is TGCGCCAGCAGAAGGGAGGGCACCGGGGAGCTGTTTTTT. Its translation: CASRREGTGELFF.

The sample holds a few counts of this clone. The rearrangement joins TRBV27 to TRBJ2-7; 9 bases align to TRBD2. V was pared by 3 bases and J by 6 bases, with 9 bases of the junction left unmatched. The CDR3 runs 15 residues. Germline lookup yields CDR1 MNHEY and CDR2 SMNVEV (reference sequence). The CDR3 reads CASSLSRAGGFEQYF. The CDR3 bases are TGTGCCAGCAGTTTGAGTCGCGCGGGAGGGTTCGAGCAGTACTTC.

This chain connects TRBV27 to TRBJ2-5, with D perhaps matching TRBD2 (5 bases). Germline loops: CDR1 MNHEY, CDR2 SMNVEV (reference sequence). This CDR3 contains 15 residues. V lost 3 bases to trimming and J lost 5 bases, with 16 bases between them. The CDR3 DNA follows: TGTGCCAGCAGTTTTGGACTCGGGAAGTCTGAGACCCAGTACTTC. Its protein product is CASSFGLGKSETQYF.

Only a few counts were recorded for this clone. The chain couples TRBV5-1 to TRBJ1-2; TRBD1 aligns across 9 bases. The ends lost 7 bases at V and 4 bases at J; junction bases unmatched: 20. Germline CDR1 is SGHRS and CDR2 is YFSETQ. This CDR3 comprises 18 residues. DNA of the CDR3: TGCGCCAGCCACCGAGGAGGGACAGGGACAAGCGTGGGCTATGGCTACACCTTC. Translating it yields CASHRGGTGTSVGYGYTF.

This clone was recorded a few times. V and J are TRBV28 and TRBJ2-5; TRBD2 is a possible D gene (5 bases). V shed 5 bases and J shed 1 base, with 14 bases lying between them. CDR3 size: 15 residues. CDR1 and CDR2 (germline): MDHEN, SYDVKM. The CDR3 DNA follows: TGTGCCAGCAGTCCGGTCCCGGACTTCCAAGAGACCCAGTACTTC. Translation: CASSPVPDFQETQYF. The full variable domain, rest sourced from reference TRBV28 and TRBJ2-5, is DVKVTQSSRYLVKRTGEKVFLECVQDMDHENMFWYRQDPGLGLRLIYFSYDVKMKEKGDIPEGYSVSREKKERFSLILESASTNQTSMYLCASSPVPDFQETQYFGPGTRLLVL.

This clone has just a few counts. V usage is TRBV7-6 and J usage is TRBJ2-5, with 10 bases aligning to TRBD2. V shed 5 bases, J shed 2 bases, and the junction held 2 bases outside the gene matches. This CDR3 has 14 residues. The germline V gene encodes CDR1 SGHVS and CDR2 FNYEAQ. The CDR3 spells CASSRTSGQETQYF. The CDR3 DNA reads TGTGCCAGCAGCAGGACTAGCGGACAAGAGACCCAGTACTTC.

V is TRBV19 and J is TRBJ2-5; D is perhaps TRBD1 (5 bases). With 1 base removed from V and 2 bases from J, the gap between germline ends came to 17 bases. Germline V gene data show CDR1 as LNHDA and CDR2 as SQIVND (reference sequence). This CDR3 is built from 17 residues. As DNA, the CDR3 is TGTGCCAGTAGTATAGGGGGCCCAGGGAAGGATCAAGAGACCCAGTACTTC. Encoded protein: CASSIGGPGKDQETQYF.

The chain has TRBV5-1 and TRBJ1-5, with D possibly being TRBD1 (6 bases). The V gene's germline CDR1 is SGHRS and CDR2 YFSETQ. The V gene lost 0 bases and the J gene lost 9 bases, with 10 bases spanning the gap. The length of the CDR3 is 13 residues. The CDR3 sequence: CASSLEGRGPQHF. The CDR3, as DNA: TGCGCCAGCAGCTTGGAGGGCAGGGGGCCCCAGCATTTT.

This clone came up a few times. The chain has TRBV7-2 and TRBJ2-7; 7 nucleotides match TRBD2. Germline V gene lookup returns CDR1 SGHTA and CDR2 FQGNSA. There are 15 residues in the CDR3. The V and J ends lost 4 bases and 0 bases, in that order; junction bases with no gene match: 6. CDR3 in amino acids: CASSSRAGFSYEQYF. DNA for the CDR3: TGTGCCAGCAGCTCAAGAGCGGGATTCTCCTACGAGCAGTACTTC.

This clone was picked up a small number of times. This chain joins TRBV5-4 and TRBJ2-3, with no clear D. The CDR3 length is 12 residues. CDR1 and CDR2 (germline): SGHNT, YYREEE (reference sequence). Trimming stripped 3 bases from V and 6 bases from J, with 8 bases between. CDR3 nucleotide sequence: TGTGCCAGCAGCTGGCCTCTTGATACGCAGTATTTT. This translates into CASSWPLDTQYF.

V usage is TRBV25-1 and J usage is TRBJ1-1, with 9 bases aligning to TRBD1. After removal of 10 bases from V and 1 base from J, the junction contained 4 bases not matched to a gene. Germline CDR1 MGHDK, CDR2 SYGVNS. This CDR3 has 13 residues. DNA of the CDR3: TGTGCCAACCAGGGACAGGGGAACACTGAAGCTTTCTTT. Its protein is CANQGQGNTEAFF.

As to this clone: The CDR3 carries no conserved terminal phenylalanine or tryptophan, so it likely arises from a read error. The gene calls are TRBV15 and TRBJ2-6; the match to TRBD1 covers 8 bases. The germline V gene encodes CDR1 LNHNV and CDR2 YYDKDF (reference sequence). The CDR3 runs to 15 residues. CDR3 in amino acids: CATSAQGAGASVLTV. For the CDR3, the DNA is TGTGCCACCAGCGCCCAGGGGGCTGGGGCCAGCGTCCTGACTGTC.

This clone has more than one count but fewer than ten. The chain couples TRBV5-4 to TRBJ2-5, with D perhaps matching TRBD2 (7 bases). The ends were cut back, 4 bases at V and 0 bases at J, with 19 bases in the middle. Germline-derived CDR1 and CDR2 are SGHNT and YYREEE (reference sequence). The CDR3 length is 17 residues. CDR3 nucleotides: TGTGCCAGCAGCCTCGGCGGCGGGGGCTCGTACCAAGAGACCCAGTACTTC. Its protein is CASSLGGGGSYQETQYF.

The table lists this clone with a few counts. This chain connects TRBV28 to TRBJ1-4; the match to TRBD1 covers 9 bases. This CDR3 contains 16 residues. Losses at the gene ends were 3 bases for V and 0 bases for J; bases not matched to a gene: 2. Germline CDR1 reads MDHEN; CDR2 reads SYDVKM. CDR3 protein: CASSLGQGTTNEKLFF. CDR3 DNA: TGTGCCAGCAGTTTGGGACAGGGAACAACTAATGAAAAACTGTTTTTT.

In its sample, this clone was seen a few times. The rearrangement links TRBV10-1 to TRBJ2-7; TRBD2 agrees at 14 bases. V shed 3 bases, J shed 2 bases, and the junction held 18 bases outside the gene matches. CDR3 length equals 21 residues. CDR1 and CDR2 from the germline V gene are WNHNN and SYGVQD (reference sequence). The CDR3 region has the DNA TGCGCCAGCAGTGAAAACAGAGGGGGGACTAGCGGGAGATGGCCTCCCTACGAGCAGTACTTC. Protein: CASSENRGGTSGRWPPYEQYF.

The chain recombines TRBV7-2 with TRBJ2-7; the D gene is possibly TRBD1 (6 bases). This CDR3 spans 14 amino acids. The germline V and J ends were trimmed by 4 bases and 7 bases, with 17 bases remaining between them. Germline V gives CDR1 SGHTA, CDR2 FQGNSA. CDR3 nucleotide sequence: TGTGCCAGCAGCTCGCCCGTACAGGGCCGGGAGCAGTACTTC. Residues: CASSSPVQGREQYF.

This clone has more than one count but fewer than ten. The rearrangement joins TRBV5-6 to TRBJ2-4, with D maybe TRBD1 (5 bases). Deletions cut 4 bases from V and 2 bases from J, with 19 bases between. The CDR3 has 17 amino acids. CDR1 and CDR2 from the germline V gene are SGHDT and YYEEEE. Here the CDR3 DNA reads TGTGCCAGCAGCCTATGGGGCAGGGTCCGTTCCAAAAACATTCAGTACTTC. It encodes CASSLWGRVRSKNIQYF. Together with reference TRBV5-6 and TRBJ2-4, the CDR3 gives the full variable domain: DAGVTQSPTHLIKTRGQQVTLRCSPKSGHDTVSWYQQALGQGPQFIFQYYEEEERQRGNFPDRFSGHQFPNYSSELNVNALLLGDSALYLCASSLWGRVRSKNIQYFGAGTRLSVL.

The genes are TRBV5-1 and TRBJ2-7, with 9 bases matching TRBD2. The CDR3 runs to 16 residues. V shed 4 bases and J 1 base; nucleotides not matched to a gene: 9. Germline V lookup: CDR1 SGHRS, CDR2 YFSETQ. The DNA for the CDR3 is TGCGCCAGCAGCCCTTGGACTAGCGTGAAGTCCTACGAGCAGTACTTC. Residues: CASSPWTSVKSYEQYF.

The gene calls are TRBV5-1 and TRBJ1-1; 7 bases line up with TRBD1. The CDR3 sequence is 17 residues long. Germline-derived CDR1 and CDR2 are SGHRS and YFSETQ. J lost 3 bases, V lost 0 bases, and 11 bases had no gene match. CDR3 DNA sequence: TGCGCCAGCAGCTTGGGGCAGGGGGGCCGGGCTGACACTGAAGCTTTCTTT. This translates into CASSLGQGGRADTEAFF.

This CDR3 reads CASSSRQVSYNEQFF. The CDR3 DNA is TGTGCCAGCAGCTCCCGACAGGTTTCTTACAATGAGCAGTTCTTC. The V and J genes are TRBV2 and TRBJ2-1; the D gene is possibly TRBD1 (6 bases). V gave up 6 bases and J gave up 4 bases, with 16 bases separating them. The CDR3 runs to 15 residues. Germline-derived CDR1 and CDR2 are SNHLY and FYNNEI.

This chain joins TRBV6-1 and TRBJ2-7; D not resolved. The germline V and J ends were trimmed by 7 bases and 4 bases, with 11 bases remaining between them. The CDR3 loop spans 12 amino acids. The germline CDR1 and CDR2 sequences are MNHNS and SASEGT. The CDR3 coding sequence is TGTGCCAGCAACCCCGACACTTACGAGCAGTACTTC. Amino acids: CASNPDTYEQYF.

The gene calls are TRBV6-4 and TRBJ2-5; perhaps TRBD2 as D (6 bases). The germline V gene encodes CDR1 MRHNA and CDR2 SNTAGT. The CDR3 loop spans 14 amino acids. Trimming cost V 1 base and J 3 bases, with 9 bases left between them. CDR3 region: CASSDLWGEETQYF. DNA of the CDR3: TGTGCCAGCAGTGACTTGTGGGGGGAAGAGACCCAGTACTTC.

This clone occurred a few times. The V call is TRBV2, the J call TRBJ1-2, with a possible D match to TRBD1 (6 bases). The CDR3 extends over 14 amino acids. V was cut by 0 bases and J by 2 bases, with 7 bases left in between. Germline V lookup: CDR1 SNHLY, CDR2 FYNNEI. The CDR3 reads CASSEARGNYGYTF. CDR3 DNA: TGTGCCAGCAGTGAAGCTAGGGGGAACTATGGCTACACCTTC.